A single sample gave rise to the 12 T cell receptor beta chains below, sequenced in a study of blood T cell repertoires in COVID-19. Produced via immunoSEQ multiplex PCR; TCRdb's table is partial and in-frame only. This sample has some 220,000 clones, with over 70% found just once. Sequenced material: peripheral blood. The receptor source for this set is an older woman with acute or convalescent COVID-19.

This chain links TRBV6-5 with TRBJ1-5; D not resolved. Trimming removed 8 bases from V and 5 bases from J, with 13 bases in between. Looked up from germline, CDR1 is MNHEY and CDR2 is SVGAGI. The CDR3 is made up of 13 amino acids. DNA for the CDR3: TGTGCCAGCGCCTACATCGGGGATCAGCCCCAGCATTTT. The encoded protein is CASAYIGDQPQHF.

This clone was seen only a few times. This rearrangement joins TRBV19 to TRBJ1-5; D not certain. The CDR3 totals 12 residues. The germline V gene encodes CDR1 LNHDA and CDR2 SQIVND (reference sequence). Deletions cut 4 bases from V and 5 bases from J, with 6 bases between. DNA for the CDR3: TGTGCCAGTAGTAGGCAGTATCAGCCCCAGCATTTT. As protein: CASSRQYQPQHF.

CDR3 nucleotides: TGCGCCAGCAGCGACCCGACAGGATCGAACACTGAAGCTTTCTTT. This translates into CASSDPTGSNTEAFF. V usage is TRBV5-1 and J usage is TRBJ1-1; perhaps TRBD1 as D (6 bases). V shed 4 bases and J shed 1 base, with 14 bases lying between them. The CDR3 spans 15 residues. Germline-derived CDR1 and CDR2 are SGHRS and YFSETQ.

J is TRBJ1-1 and V is TRBV7-2, with a tentative D call TRBD1 (5 bases). This CDR3 region has 16 residues. Germline V gene lookup returns CDR1 SGHTA and CDR2 FQGNSA. V was pared by 4 bases and J by 2 bases, with 17 bases between. The CDR3 DNA sequence: TGTGCCAGCAGCTCACCGCGGGGGTCCCTTAACACTGAAGCTTTCTTT. This translates into CASSSPRGSLNTEAFF.

This chain links TRBV5-8 with TRBJ2-3, with 15 bases that match TRBD2. The CDR3 sequence is 16 residues long. Germline lookup yields CDR1 SGHTS and CDR2 YDEGEE. V shed 4 bases, J shed 11 bases, and the junction held 11 bases outside the gene matches. The CDR3, as DNA: TGTGCCAGCAGCCGGACTAGCGGGGGGGCATCTCACATGCAGTATTTT. Its protein product is CASSRTSGGASHMQYF.

The chain employs TRBV7-2 and TRBJ2-3; TRBD2 is a possible D gene (7 bases). Germline assignment: CDR1 SGHTA and CDR2 FQGNSA. V was pared by 4 bases and J by 2 bases, with 13 bases between. The CDR3 has 15 residues. CDR3 residues: CASSSWGGATDTQYF. The CDR3 DNA reads as TGTGCCAGCAGCTCCTGGGGGGGGGCCACAGATACGCAGTATTTT. The full variable domain, rest sourced from reference TRBV7-2 and TRBJ2-3, is GAGVSQSPSNKVTEKGKDVELRCDPISGHTALYWYRQSLGQGLEFLIYFQGNSAPDKSGLPSDRFSAERTGGSVSTLTIQRTQQEDSAVYLCASSSWGGATDTQYFGPGTRLTVL.

This clone was counted a few times. J is TRBJ1-5 and V is TRBV6-6; TRBD1 might be the D (5 bases). Germline lookup yields CDR1 MNHNY and CDR2 SVGAGI (reference sequence). The CDR3 loop spans 15 amino acids. With 8 bases removed from V and 2 bases from J, the gap between germline ends came to 16 bases. In DNA, the CDR3 is TGTGCCAGCTACATGCAGGGTGCGGGCAATCAGCCCCAGCATTTT. Translated: CASYMQGAGNQPQHF.

This clone appeared a few times. The chain carries TRBV7-2 and TRBJ1-3; D call uncertain. V was pared by 7 bases and J by 8 bases, with 15 bases between. Per the germline V gene, CDR1 is SGHTA and CDR2 is FQGNSA. This CDR3 spans 13 amino acids. CDR3 nucleotides: TGTGCCAGCACCGTTGACAAGCCCGACACCATATATTTT. This codes for CASTVDKPDTIYF.

The chain has TRBV27 and TRBJ2-3; a weak D match, TRBD1 (5 bases). This CDR3 comprises 14 residues. CDR1 MNHEY and CDR2 SMNVEV come from the germline V gene (reference sequence). The germline V and J ends were trimmed by 3 bases and 2 bases, with 9 bases remaining between them. CDR3 DNA: TGTGCCAGCAGTTTTAGGGGTTTCACAGATACGCAGTATTTT. The encoded protein is CASSFRGFTDTQYF.

The chain uses TRBV13 and TRBJ1-2; 8 nucleotides match TRBD1. The CDR3 spans 13 residues. Germline values: CDR1 PRHDT, CDR2 FYEKMQ (reference sequence). Trimming removed 4 bases from V and 8 bases from J; junction bases left unmatched: 6. CDR3 sequence reads: CASSSTGGRGYTF. CDR3 DNA: TGTGCCAGCAGCTCTACAGGGGGTCGGGGCTACACCTTC.

For this clone: At one of its ends the junction is not consistent with the germline gene, which may arise from a read error. The V and J genes are TRBV30 and TRBJ1-1, with 7 nucleotides matching TRBD1. This CDR3 is 11 amino acids long. From germline, CDR1 is GTSNPN and CDR2 SVGIG (reference sequence). This chain's CDR3 is CAWETGDRPIF. In nucleotides, the CDR3 is TGTGCCTGGGAAACAGGGGACCGCCCGATCTTT.

A single count supports this clone. The chain links TRBV7-2 to TRBJ2-1; 12 bases match TRBD2. This CDR3 spans 15 amino acids. The germline V gene has CDR1 SGHTA and CDR2 FQGNSA. J was trimmed by 6 bases and V by 5 bases; bases with no gene match: 5. CDR3 DNA sequence: TGTGCCAGCAGCCCTAGCGGGGGGGTCCCCAATGAGCAGTTCTTC. Protein product: CASSPSGGVPNEQFF.